The 12 T cell receptor beta chains below were found in one sample sequenced in a study of post-analysis software for immune sequencing data. Incorporated into the TCR beta cDNA libraries were unique molecular identifiers, which served to reduce PCR and sequencing biases. TCRdb analysed the PCR reads with MiXCR anew, one entry per CDR3 protein. The table shows about 460,000 distinct CDR3 sequences, with under 55% occurring only once. Their recognized antigens are unknown. General study results and limits: Five TRBV segments, including TRBV5-6, TRBV5-1 and TRBV20-1, were more frequent in patients than controls.

The sample taken for sequencing was blood. Source of these receptors: a girl aged 5-17 years with multiple sclerosis.

This chain uses TRBV4-3 with TRBJ2-7; unclear D gene. This CDR3 region has 16 residues. V lost 0 bases and J 5 bases, leaving 17 bases between the germline ends. The germline gives CDR1 LGHNA, CDR2 YSLEER. The CDR3 bases are TGCGCCAGCAGCCAAGATAAGGTCTTTGACCCGGACGAGCAGTACTTC. This translates into CASSQDKVFDPDEQYF.

The chain employs TRBV9 and TRBJ1-1; D possibly corresponds to TRBD1 (6 bases). Germline values: CDR1 SGDLS, CDR2 YYNGEE. The CDR3 runs to 15 residues. Between the trimmed V and J ends, which lost 4 bases and 0 bases, there was a span of 13 bases. DNA for the CDR3: TGTGCCAGCAGCAACAACAGGGACATGAACACTGAAGCTTTCTTT. Protein product: CASSNNRDMNTEAFF.

As concerns this clonotype: The junction departs from germline at one end; a sequencing error may be responsible. CDR3 sequence: CAGSRESQPQHF. The CDR3, as DNA: TGTGCCGGCAGCAGGGAAAGTCAGCCCCAGCATTTT. The rearrangement uses TRBV12-3 or TRBV12-4 and TRBJ1-5; tentatively, D is TRBD1 (5 bases). The CDR3 is 12 amino acids.

This chain joins TRBV7-9 and TRBJ2-7; D unclear. The CDR3 consists of 11 residues. V was shortened by 5 bases and J by 3 bases, with 5 bases between the two germline ends. Per germline, CDR1 SEHNR and CDR2 FQNEAQ (reference sequence). CDR3 nucleotides: TGTGCCAGCAGCCCTATCTACGAGCAGTACTTC. This codes for CASSPIYEQYF.

The rearrangement links TRBV12-3 or TRBV12-4 to TRBJ2-7; 12 bases map to TRBD1. Germline trimming cut 1 base from V and 2 bases from J; bases unmatched to any gene: 3. CDR3 size: 16 residues. This CDR3 reads CASSLGDRGQTYEQYF. CDR3 nucleotide sequence: TGTGCCAGCAGTTTAGGGGACAGGGGGCAGACCTACGAGCAGTACTTC.

There are a few counts of this clonotype. The chain has TRBV3-1 and TRBJ2-5, with unresolved D. TRBJ2-7 matches the DNA end more closely, so the J call is doubtful. This CDR3 is built from 12 residues. Germline assignment: CDR1 LGHDT and CDR2 YNNKEL (reference sequence). This chain's CDR3 is CASSQSVLEQYF. The CDR3, as DNA: TGTGCCAGCAGCCAATCGGTCCTCGAGCAGTACTTC.

This clonotype was recorded a few times. The rearrangement uses TRBV7-9 and TRBJ2-7, with a weak D call TRBD2 (5 bases). Germline V CDR1 and CDR2: SEHNR, FQNEAQ (reference sequence). The CDR3 is 12 residues long. With 5 bases removed from V and 6 bases from J, the gap between germline ends came to 11 bases. The CDR3 here is CASSPLGAEQYF. DNA for the CDR3: TGTGCCAGCAGCCCACTAGGAGCCGAGCAGTACTTC. Full variable domain (outside the CDR3, taken from reference TRBV7-9 and TRBJ2-7): DTGVSQNPRHKITKRGQNVTFRCDPISEHNRLYWYRQTLGQGPEFLTYFQNEAQLEKSRLLSDRFSAERPKGSFSTLEIQRTEQGDSAMYLCASSPLGAEQYFGPGTRLTVT.

The table lists this clonotype with a few counts. This chain connects TRBV7-3 to TRBJ2-3, with TRBD2 identical over 15 bases. This CDR3 has 16 amino acids. With 5 bases clipped from V and 9 bases from J, the junction kept 9 bases outside the gene matches. Germline V gene data show CDR1 as SGHTA and CDR2 as FQGTGA. CDR3 in DNA: TGTGCCAGCAGCCCCATCGGACTAGCGGGAGGGCAGACGCAGTATTTT. Its translation is CASSPIGLAGGQTQYF.

This clonotype was detected a few times. This rearrangement joins TRBV21-1 to TRBJ2-7; TRBD2, the table's D call, was not compared with the DNA. TRBV21-1 corresponds to a pseudogene. The CDR3 has 15 amino acids. The CDR3 region is CASSKARETNYEQYF. CDR3 bases: TGTGCCAGCAGCAAAGCTCGGGAGACTAACTACGAGCAGTACTTC.

Notes on this clonotype: One junction end disagrees with the germline gene, perhaps due to a read error. The V and J genes are TRBV12-3 or TRBV12-4 and TRBJ1-6, with D tentatively TRBD1 (5 bases). CDR3 length equals 14 residues. The DNA for the CDR3 is TGTGCCAGCAGTTTAGGACAGCCCCCTTCATCCCTCCACTTT. Amino acids: CASSLGQPPSSLHF.

The chain couples TRBV27 to TRBJ2-6, with D unclear. The CDR3 has 15 residues. V was shortened by 7 bases and J by 0 bases, with 10 bases between the two germline ends. CDR1 and CDR2 from the germline V gene are MNHEY and SMNVEV (reference sequence). In DNA, the CDR3 is TGTGCCAGCACGCAAGTCAGCTCTGGGGCCAACGTCCTGACTTTC. It yields the protein CASTQVSSGANVLTF. The variable domain in full, with the rest retrieved from reference TRBV27 and TRBJ2-6, is EAQVTQNPRYLITVTGKKLTVTCSQNMNHEYMSWYRQDPGLGLRQIYYSMNVEVTDKGDVPEGYKVSRKEKRNFPLILESPSPNQTSLYFCASTQVSSGANVLTFGAGSRLTVL.

The V gene is TRBV7-2, the J gene TRBJ1-4; TRBD1 might be the D (5 bases). Looked up from germline, CDR1 is SGHTA and CDR2 is FQGNSA. There are 12 residues in the CDR3. Trimming stripped 0 bases from V and 11 bases from J, with 7 bases between. The CDR3 is CASSLARDKLFF. The CDR3 nucleotides read TGTGCCAGCAGCTTAGCCAGGGACAAACTGTTTTTT.